These T cell receptor beta chains were read from a single sample in a study of cytomegalovirus exposure and HLA in healthy donors. Profiled with immunoSEQ multiplex PCR; TCRdb holds only in-frame clones, not every one. The profile covers about 130,000 clones, with nearly 80% appearing a single time and 0.95% to 1.4% taken by the ten largest. The sample taken for sequencing was PBMCs. The receptors here all came from a male donor in good health and CMV-seronegative. Both conserved end residues are part of each CDR3.

j_call v_call cdr3_aa
TRBJ1-4 TRBV30 CAWSGGSLNEKLFF
TRBJ2-2 TRBV4-3 CASSQEGTGVTGELFF
TRBJ2-7 TRBV11-2 CASSTVGEQYF
TRBJ2-1 TRBV7-9 CAILVGPSREQFF
TRBJ2-3 TRBV4-3 CASSQDPTGSTDTQYF
TRBJ2-1 TRBV11-2 CASSTTSGGADEQFF
TRBJ2-5 TRBV9 CASSAGTAEETQYF
TRBJ1-2 TRBV2 CASIEGDSGYGYTF
TRBJ2-7 TRBV5-1 CASSLDISLFYEQYF
TRBJ2-5 TRBV11-3 CASSQGQAYQETQYF
TRBJ1-4 TRBV4-3 CASSQDLGRGEKLFF
TRBJ1-6 TRBV11-2 CASSLTGQANSPLHF
TRBJ2-7 TRBV5-6 CASSDLGTGEQYF
TRBJ2-5 TRBV5-4 CASRGAGGSETQYF
TRBJ2-2 TRBV7-7 CASSFSGPNTGELFF
TRBJ2-7 TRBV4-2 CASSQDPAAGEQYF
TRBJ1-1 TRBV6-5 CASTSGDINTEAFF
TRBJ2-2 TRBV7-2 CASSLRHLRNTGELFF
TRBJ1-4 TRBV6-5 CASSTNEKLFF
TRBJ1-2 TRBV27 CASSAGPSYGYTF
TRBJ1-1 TRBV5-1 CASSFATGNTEAFF
TRBJ1-6 TRBV2 CASSPTLGTIGNSPLHF
TRBJ1-3 TRBV6-1 CASNRGEGNTIYF
TRBJ2-3 TRBV5-5 CASSSLAGGLRSTDTQYF
TRBJ2-1 TRBV5-4 CASRADRGNYNEQFF
TRBJ2-7 TRBV10-3 CAISESQTYPYEQYF
TRBJ2-6 TRBV10-3 CAVGTGGTGANVLTF
TRBJ2-1 TRBV5-8 CASSLGSNPSNEQFF
TRBJ2-5 TRBV7-2 CASSSGGAQETQYF
TRBJ2-5 TRBV14 CASSHGLAGEYF
TRBJ2-7 TRBV6-5 CASSPTRSPYEQYF
TRBJ1-1 TRBV25-1 CASSGTPITEAFF